These T cell receptor beta chains were read from a single sample in a study of blood T cell repertoires in COVID-19. Here immunoSEQ multiplex PCR was the method, and the copy in TCRdb shows in-frame clones only, minus some. The repertoire includes 150,000 to 200,000 clones, 80% to 90% of them detected once, and roughly 2% sits in the top ten. The sample was peripheral blood. All receptors derive from an elderly woman with acute or convalescent COVID-19. The CDR3 runs from the conserved cysteine through the conserved F or W. D genes are given only for firm matches. Clone size is not always given. Where it is, it says once, few, many or a class for expanded clones.

v_gene: TRBV7-2
j_gene: TRBJ2-7
len: 16
abundance: NA
d_gene: NA
CDR3nt: TGTGCCAGCAGCCACTATTCAGGGCCAAGCTCCTACGAGCAGTACTTC
CDR3aa: CASSHYSGPSSYEQYF

v_gene: TRBV18
j_gene: TRBJ1-6
len: 14
abundance: once
d_gene: TRBD1
CDR3nt: TGTGCCAGCTCACCGGGACAGGGGGCTTCACCCCTCCACTTT
CDR3aa: CASSPGQGASPLHF

v_gene: TRBV28
j_gene: TRBJ2-6
len: 17
abundance: once
d_gene: TRBD1
CDR3nt: TGTGCCAGCAGTGCCGGGACAGGGCTTACTGGGGCCAACGTCCTGACTTTC
CDR3aa: CASSAGTGLTGANVLTF

v_gene: TRBV27
j_gene: TRBJ2-3
len: 16
abundance: NA
d_gene: TRBD1
CDR3nt: TGTGCCAGCAGTTCCTTCCGGGACAGGGGAGCAGATACGCAGTATTTT
CDR3aa: CASSSFRDRGADTQYF

v_gene: TRBV7-2
j_gene: TRBJ2-4
len: 16
abundance: NA
d_gene: TRBD2
CDR3nt: TGTGCCAGCAGCTTAGTCCCCCTAGCGGGGGTGTTTGGGTGGTACTTC
CDR3aa: CASSLVPLAGVFGWYF

v_gene: TRBV5-1
j_gene: TRBJ1-1
len: 14
abundance: NA
d_gene: TRBD1
CDR3nt: TGCGCCAGCAGCTTGTTACAGGGGGACACTGAAGCTTTCTTT
CDR3aa: CASSLLQGDTEAFF

v_gene: TRBV2
j_gene: TRBJ2-2
len: 17
abundance: once
d_gene: TRBD1
CDR3nt: TGTGCCAGCAGTTGGCGGACAGGGGCACAGAACACCGGGGAGCTGTTTTTT
CDR3aa: CASSWRTGAQNTGELFF

v_gene: TRBV24-1
j_gene: TRBJ1-1
len: 16
abundance: NA
d_gene: NA
CDR3nt: TGTGCCACCAGTGGTTCAGGGTCGCGGGGGAACACTGAAGCTTTCTTT
CDR3aa: CATSGSGSRGNTEAFF

v_gene: TRBV19
j_gene: TRBJ2-1
len: 13
abundance: NA
d_gene: TRBD2
CDR3nt: TGTGCCAGTAGATGGGGGAGGGCCGATGAGCAGTTCTTC
CDR3aa: CASRWGRADEQFF

v_gene: TRBV7-3
j_gene: TRBJ2-7
len: 13
abundance: once
d_gene: TRBD2
CDR3nt: TGTGCCAGCAGCCAAACTAGCGCCGAAGAGCAGTACTTC
CDR3aa: CASSQTSAEEQYF

v_gene: TRBV7-9
j_gene: TRBJ2-5
len: 15
abundance: NA
d_gene: TRBD1
CDR3nt: TGTGCCAGCAGCATCGACAGGGGTCGGCTGGAGACCCAGTACTTC
CDR3aa: CASSIDRGRLETQYF

v_gene: TRBV6-1
j_gene: TRBJ1-6
len: 17
abundance: NA
d_gene: NA
CDR3nt: TGTGCCAGCAGTGTGACCGGGACAAGCTCCTATAATTCACCCCTCCACTTT
CDR3aa: CASSVTGTSSYNSPLHF

v_gene: TRBV21-1
j_gene: TRBJ1-2
len: 14
abundance: few
d_gene: NA
CDR3nt: TGTGCCAGCAGCAGCCGGGACTCTCACTATGGCTACACCTTC
CDR3aa: CASSSRDSHYGYTF

v_gene: TRBV7-2
j_gene: TRBJ1-3
len: 13
abundance: NA
d_gene: NA
CDR3nt: TGTGCCAGCAGACCAGGGTTGGGAAACACCATATATTTT
CDR3aa: CASRPGLGNTIYF

v_gene: TRBV7-9
j_gene: TRBJ1-2
len: 11
abundance: NA
d_gene: NA
CDR3nt: TGTGCCAGCGCATTAGGGAGCGGTGGAACCTTC
CDR3aa: CASALGSGGTF

v_gene: TRBV2
j_gene: TRBJ2-2
len: 16
abundance: NA
d_gene: TRBD2
CDR3nt: TGTGCCATCGCCCGACTAGCGGCGACCCCCACCGGGGAGCTGTTTTTT
CDR3aa: CAIARLAATPTGELFF

v_gene: TRBV5-6
j_gene: TRBJ2-3
len: 15
abundance: NA
d_gene: NA
CDR3nt: TGTGCCAGCAACCGGATACGGACTAGCACAGATACGCAGTATTTT
CDR3aa: CASNRIRTSTDTQYF

v_gene: TRBV27
j_gene: TRBJ1-5
len: 15
abundance: NA
d_gene: NA
CDR3nt: TGTGCCAGCAGTTTAGGCGGTGAGGTCAATCAGCCCCAGCATTTT
CDR3aa: CASSLGGEVNQPQHF

v_gene: TRBV29-1
j_gene: TRBJ1-2
len: 13
abundance: NA
d_gene: NA
CDR3nt: TGCAGCGTTGGTTACAGGCCTTTCGAGGGCTACACCTTC
CDR3aa: CSVGYRPFEGYTF

v_gene: TRBV5-4
j_gene: TRBJ2-5
len: 12
abundance: NA
d_gene: NA
CDR3nt: TGTGCCAGCAGCTTGGCTCAAGAGACCCAGTACTTC
CDR3aa: CASSLAQETQYF

v_gene: TRBV11-3
j_gene: TRBJ2-2
len: 16
abundance: NA
d_gene: TRBD2
CDR3nt: TGTGCCAGCAGCCGGACTAGCGGGCGGATCACCGGGGAGCTGTTTTTT
CDR3aa: CASSRTSGRITGELFF

v_gene: TRBV19
j_gene: TRBJ1-1
len: 11
abundance: NA
d_gene: NA
CDR3nt: TGTGCCACCCAGGGGTACACTGAAGCTTTCTTT
CDR3aa: CATQGYTEAFF

v_gene: TRBV5-4
j_gene: TRBJ2-1
len: 15
abundance: NA
d_gene: TRBD2
CDR3nt: TGTGCCAGCAGCTTGGTACTAGCGGGGTTAGGTGAGCAGTTCTTC
CDR3aa: CASSLVLAGLGEQFF

v_gene: TRBV2
j_gene: TRBJ1-5
len: 11
abundance: NA
d_gene: NA
CDR3nt: TGTGCCAGCGGGGGGAATCAGCCCCAGCATTTT
CDR3aa: CASGGNQPQHF